A selection of T cell receptor beta chains follows, all from one sample in a study of blood T cell repertoires in COVID-19. The method was immunoSEQ multiplex PCR; TCRdb's version includes in-frame clones alone and lacks a portion of them. The data show almost 200,000 clones, 86% seen once. Sequenced input: peripheral blood. These receptors were collected from a woman between 65 and 79 years old with acute or convalescent COVID-19. Each CDR3 is given with its conserved first and last residue. The order of the fields is CDR3 protein, CDR3 DNA, D gene, clone size, CDR3 length, J gene, V gene. A D gene is named only where the DNA matches it firmly. Some rows have no size entry. The others give once, few or many, or a class for an expanded clone.

CDR3 protein: CASREAGNTEAFF
CDR3 DNA: TGTGCCAGCAGGGAGGCCGGGAACACTGAAGCTTTCTTT
D gene: -
clone size: -
CDR3 length: 13
J gene: TRBJ1-1
V gene: TRBV6-5

CDR3 protein: CASWESGGNIQYF
CDR3 DNA: TGTGCCAGCTGGGAGAGCGGGGGAAACATTCAGTACTTC
D gene: TRBD2
clone size: -
CDR3 length: 13
J gene: TRBJ2-4
V gene: TRBV28

CDR3 protein: CASSRQAETQYF
CDR3 DNA: TGTGCCAGCAGTAGACAGGCGGAGACCCAGTACTTC
D gene: -
clone size: -
CDR3 length: 12
J gene: TRBJ2-5
V gene: TRBV6-5

CDR3 protein: CASSIMTGSNEKLFF
CDR3 DNA: TGTGCCAGCAGTATTATGACAGGGTCTAATGAAAAACTGTTTTTT
D gene: TRBD1
clone size: -
CDR3 length: 15
J gene: TRBJ1-4
V gene: TRBV6-5

CDR3 protein: CASSLAGFNEKLFF
CDR3 DNA: TGTGCCAGCAGCTTAGCAGGCTTTAATGAAAAACTGTTTTTT
D gene: -
clone size: once
CDR3 length: 14
J gene: TRBJ1-4
V gene: TRBV11-2

CDR3 protein: CASSLDRSSGNTIYF
CDR3 DNA: TGTGCCAGCAGTCTCGACAGGAGCTCTGGAAACACCATATATTTT
D gene: -
clone size: once
CDR3 length: 15
J gene: TRBJ1-3
V gene: TRBV6-5

CDR3 protein: CASSIRSTSGGGDTQYF
CDR3 DNA: TGTGCCAGTAGTATAAGAAGTACTAGCGGGGGAGGAGATACGCAGTATTTT
D gene: TRBD2
clone size: -
CDR3 length: 17
J gene: TRBJ2-3
V gene: TRBV19

CDR3 protein: CASSGLGGRRNEQFF
CDR3 DNA: TGTGCCAGCAGTGGATTGGGGGGGCGGCGGAATGAGCAGTTCTTC
D gene: -
clone size: -
CDR3 length: 15
J gene: TRBJ2-1
V gene: TRBV28

CDR3 protein: CASSERGGRSYNEQFF
CDR3 DNA: TGTGCCAGCAGTGAGCGGGGGGGCCGCTCCTACAATGAGCAGTTCTTC
D gene: TRBD2
clone size: -
CDR3 length: 16
J gene: TRBJ2-1
V gene: TRBV3-1/TRBV3-2

CDR3 protein: CASSRGLGETQYF
CDR3 DNA: TGTGCCAGCAGCCGGGGACTGGGGGAGACCCAGTACTTC
D gene: -
clone size: -
CDR3 length: 13
J gene: TRBJ2-5
V gene: TRBV7-3

CDR3 protein: CASSSFLGAGANEKLFF
CDR3 DNA: TGTGCCAGCAGCTCATTCCTTGGGGCAGGAGCTAATGAAAAACTGTTTTTT
D gene: -
clone size: -
CDR3 length: 17
J gene: TRBJ1-4
V gene: TRBV7-2

CDR3 protein: CASSPFSGNQEDTQYF
CDR3 DNA: TGCGCCAGCAGCCCATTTAGCGGGAACCAGGAAGATACGCAGTATTTT
D gene: TRBD2
clone size: few
CDR3 length: 16
J gene: TRBJ2-3
V gene: TRBV5-1

CDR3 protein: CASVPAPGGYNEQFF
CDR3 DNA: TGTGCCAGCGTGCCGGCCCCAGGAGGGTACAATGAGCAGTTCTTC
D gene: -
clone size: -
CDR3 length: 15
J gene: TRBJ2-1
V gene: TRBV28

CDR3 protein: CASSGRTGGPSDTQYF
CDR3 DNA: TGTGCCAGCAGCGGCCGGACAGGGGGTCCCTCAGATACGCAGTATTTT
D gene: TRBD1
clone size: -
CDR3 length: 16
J gene: TRBJ2-3
V gene: TRBV9

CDR3 protein: CASSLSTGLNQPQHF
CDR3 DNA: TGTGCCAGCAGCTTATCGACAGGGCTCAATCAGCCCCAGCATTTT
D gene: TRBD1
clone size: -
CDR3 length: 15
J gene: TRBJ1-5
V gene: TRBV7-9

CDR3 protein: CASSLAGDLDSPLHF
CDR3 DNA: TGCGCCAGCAGCTTGGCGGGTGATTTGGATTCACCCCTCCACTTT
D gene: -
clone size: -
CDR3 length: 15
J gene: TRBJ1-6
V gene: TRBV5-1

CDR3 protein: CASSFRGNTGELFF
CDR3 DNA: TGTGCCAGCAGCTTCCGGGGGAACACCGGGGAGCTGTTTTTT
D gene: -
clone size: -
CDR3 length: 14
J gene: TRBJ2-2
V gene: TRBV3-1/TRBV3-2

CDR3 protein: CASSFEARNTEAFF
CDR3 DNA: TGCGCCAGCAGCTTCGAGGCGCGGAACACTGAAGCTTTCTTT
D gene: -
clone size: -
CDR3 length: 14
J gene: TRBJ1-1
V gene: TRBV5-1

CDR3 protein: CASGRDRAGNQPQHF
CDR3 DNA: TGTGCCAGCGGACGGGACAGGGCTGGAAATCAGCCCCAGCATTTT
D gene: TRBD1
clone size: -
CDR3 length: 15
J gene: TRBJ1-5
V gene: TRBV2

CDR3 protein: CASTLAGGPYEQFF
CDR3 DNA: TGTGCCAGCACACTAGCGGGAGGGCCGTATGAGCAGTTCTTC
D gene: TRBD2
clone size: -
CDR3 length: 14
J gene: TRBJ2-1
V gene: TRBV6-5

CDR3 protein: CASSLGLAKTQYF
CDR3 DNA: TGTGCCAGCAGTTTAGGGCTAGCGAAGACCCAGTACTTC
D gene: -
clone size: -
CDR3 length: 13
J gene: TRBJ2-5
V gene: TRBV12-3/TRBV12-4

CDR3 protein: CASSQGGHLSYEQYF
CDR3 DNA: TGCGCCAGCAGCCAAGGTGGGCATCTCTCCTACGAGCAGTACTTC
D gene: -
clone size: -
CDR3 length: 15
J gene: TRBJ2-7
V gene: TRBV4-1

CDR3 protein: CASSVTGSLAYEQYF
CDR3 DNA: TGTGCCAGCAGTGTTACAGGGAGTCTGGCCTACGAGCAGTACTTC
D gene: -
clone size: few
CDR3 length: 15
J gene: TRBJ2-7
V gene: TRBV28

CDR3 protein: CASRDTRGGTYGYTF
CDR3 DNA: TGTGCCAGCAGAGATACTCGCGGGGGGACCTATGGCTACACCTTC
D gene: -
clone size: -
CDR3 length: 15
J gene: TRBJ1-2
V gene: TRBV6-5

CDR3 protein: CATVLTANNEQFF
CDR3 DNA: TGTGCCACCGTCTTGACAGCCAACAATGAGCAGTTCTTC
D gene: -
clone size: -
CDR3 length: 13
J gene: TRBJ2-1
V gene: TRBV10-3

CDR3 protein: CASSGGTGGREQYF
CDR3 DNA: TGTGCCAGCAGTGGTGGGACAGGGGGCCGCGAGCAGTACTTC
D gene: TRBD1
clone size: -
CDR3 length: 14
J gene: TRBJ2-7
V gene: TRBV2

CDR3 protein: CASSPDRGTDTQYF
CDR3 DNA: TGTGCCAGCAGCCCGGACAGGGGCACAGATACGCAGTATTTT
D gene: TRBD1
clone size: -
CDR3 length: 14
J gene: TRBJ2-3
V gene: TRBV5-4

CDR3 protein: CASSLRAATDTQYF
CDR3 DNA: TGTGCCAGCAGCTTAAGAGCGGCAACAGATACGCAGTATTTT
D gene: -
clone size: -
CDR3 length: 14
J gene: TRBJ2-3
V gene: TRBV5-4

CDR3 protein: CASSFGGRYNEKLFF
CDR3 DNA: TGCGCCAGCAGCTTTGGAGGCAGATATAATGAAAAACTGTTTTTT
D gene: -
clone size: -
CDR3 length: 15
J gene: TRBJ1-4
V gene: TRBV5-1

CDR3 protein: CASSYSSGEAFF
CDR3 DNA: TGTGCCAGCAGTTACTCGTCAGGGGAAGCTTTCTTT
D gene: -
clone size: -
CDR3 length: 12
J gene: TRBJ1-1
V gene: TRBV6-5

CDR3 protein: CASSIAHRRGSSNQPQHF
CDR3 DNA: TGTGCCAGTAGTATAGCCCACCGCCGAGGCTCCAGCAATCAGCCCCAGCATTTT
D gene: -
clone size: few
CDR3 length: 18
J gene: TRBJ1-5
V gene: TRBV19

CDR3 protein: CASSRFPPTDTQYF
CDR3 DNA: TGTGCCAGCAGTCGGTTCCCCCCTACAGATACGCAGTATTTT
D gene: -
clone size: once
CDR3 length: 14
J gene: TRBJ2-3
V gene: TRBV2

CDR3 protein: CATSGGEWAQETQYF
CDR3 DNA: TGCGCCACCTCCGGGGGGGAGTGGGCCCAAGAGACCCAGTACTTC
D gene: TRBD2
clone size: -
CDR3 length: 15
J gene: TRBJ2-5
V gene: TRBV5-1

CDR3 protein: CASSLARGLGGYTF
CDR3 DNA: TGTGCCAGTAGTCTAGCCAGGGGGCTGGGCGGCTACACCTTC
D gene: TRBD1
clone size: -
CDR3 length: 14
J gene: TRBJ1-2
V gene: TRBV19

CDR3 protein: CASSFQGGSNYGYTF
CDR3 DNA: TGTGCCAGCAGCTTCCAGGGCGGATCTAACTATGGCTACACCTTC
D gene: -
clone size: -
CDR3 length: 15
J gene: TRBJ1-2
V gene: TRBV7-2

CDR3 protein: CASSPLGREDGYTF
CDR3 DNA: TGTGCCAGCTCACCTCTTGGGAGGGAGGATGGCTACACCTTC
D gene: -
clone size: -
CDR3 length: 14
J gene: TRBJ1-2
V gene: TRBV18

CDR3 protein: CASSLSAGAMNTEAFF
CDR3 DNA: TGTGCCAGCAGCTTATCTGCAGGGGCCATGAACACTGAAGCTTTCTTT
D gene: -
clone size: -
CDR3 length: 16
J gene: TRBJ1-1
V gene: TRBV7-3

CDR3 protein: CASRPPTGAYNEQFF
CDR3 DNA: TGTGCCAGCAGGCCCCCAACAGGGGCTTACAATGAGCAGTTCTTC
D gene: TRBD1
clone size: -
CDR3 length: 15
J gene: TRBJ2-1
V gene: TRBV28

CDR3 protein: CASSLARQAPYEQYF
CDR3 DNA: TGCGCCAGCAGCTTGGCTAGACAGGCTCCCTACGAGCAGTACTTC
D gene: -
clone size: -
CDR3 length: 15
J gene: TRBJ2-7
V gene: TRBV5-1

CDR3 protein: CASSQQQGQGISNQPQHF
CDR3 DNA: TGTGCCAGCAGCCAACAGCAGGGGCAGGGTATTAGCAATCAGCCCCAGCATTTT
D gene: -
clone size: -
CDR3 length: 18
J gene: TRBJ1-5
V gene: TRBV3-1/TRBV3-2

CDR3 protein: CASSPTSDRADEKLFF
CDR3 DNA: TGTGCCAGCAGCCCAACTTCAGACAGGGCCGATGAAAAACTGTTTTTT
D gene: TRBD1
clone size: -
CDR3 length: 16
J gene: TRBJ1-4
V gene: TRBV5-4

CDR3 protein: CASSLGTGVGYGYTF
CDR3 DNA: TGTGCCAGCAGTCTCGGGACAGGGGTAGGCTATGGCTACACCTTC
D gene: TRBD1
clone size: -
CDR3 length: 15
J gene: TRBJ1-2
V gene: TRBV27

CDR3 protein: CASSLPAGPYEQYF
CDR3 DNA: TGCGCCAGCAGCTTGCCGGCAGGCCCCTACGAGCAGTACTTC
D gene: -
clone size: -
CDR3 length: 14
J gene: TRBJ2-7
V gene: TRBV5-1

CDR3 protein: CASSNTYEQYF
CDR3 DNA: TGTGCCAGCAGCAATACCTACGAGCAGTACTTC
D gene: -
clone size: -
CDR3 length: 11
J gene: TRBJ2-7
V gene: TRBV7-2

CDR3 protein: CASSLVSGTYNEQFF
CDR3 DNA: TGTGCCAGCAGCCTTGTAAGCGGGACCTACAATGAGCAGTTCTTC
D gene: TRBD2
clone size: -
CDR3 length: 15
J gene: TRBJ2-1
V gene: TRBV7-3

CDR3 protein: CASSAHNDPGRYGYTF
CDR3 DNA: TGTGCCAGCAGCGCTCACAACGACCCAGGGAGGTATGGCTACACCTTC
D gene: -
clone size: -
CDR3 length: 16
J gene: TRBJ1-2
V gene: TRBV9

CDR3 protein: CASSLNREIFSPLHF
CDR3 DNA: TGCGCCAGCAGCTTGAACAGGGAAATTTTTTCACCCCTCCACTTT
D gene: -
clone size: -
CDR3 length: 15
J gene: TRBJ1-6
V gene: TRBV5-1

CDR3 protein: CASSPDRIGYTF
CDR3 DNA: TGTGCCAGCAGCCCGGACAGGATCGGCTACACCTTC
D gene: TRBD1
clone size: -
CDR3 length: 12
J gene: TRBJ1-2
V gene: TRBV5-4

CDR3 protein: CASSGGLYNEQFF
CDR3 DNA: TGTGCCAGTAGCGGAGGCCTCTACAATGAGCAGTTCTTC
D gene: -
clone size: -
CDR3 length: 13
J gene: TRBJ2-1
V gene: TRBV19

CDR3 protein: CASSPTGAGKRFSYEQYF
CDR3 DNA: TGTGCCAGCAGTCCAACAGGGGCCGGAAAGCGTTTCTCCTACGAGCAGTACTTC
D gene: TRBD1
clone size: -
CDR3 length: 18
J gene: TRBJ2-7
V gene: TRBV28

CDR3 protein: CASSPAGPSYEQYF
CDR3 DNA: TGTGCCAGCAGCCCGGCGGGCCCTTCGTACGAGCAGTACTTC
D gene: -
clone size: -
CDR3 length: 14
J gene: TRBJ2-7
V gene: TRBV5-6

CDR3 protein: CASSEDRVEQYF
CDR3 DNA: TGTGCCAGCAGTGAGGACAGGGTCGAGCAGTACTTC
D gene: TRBD1
clone size: -
CDR3 length: 12
J gene: TRBJ2-7
V gene: TRBV2